This T cell receptor (beta chain) was retrieved from a study of regulatory T cells in long-lasting Graves disease. Time point indicated: persistent/refractory GD, antithyroid drugs over 5 years with positive TRAb. There was RNA extracted from PBMCs, and the TCR library was made from it. This CDR3 is 14 amino acids long. Germline CDR1 and CDR2: SGHKS and YYEKEE (reference sequence). Between the trimmed V and J ends, which lost 9 bases and 0 bases, there was a span of 16 bases. iRepertoire HTBI primers and Arm-PCR of CDR3 regions built TCR beta libraries. TCRdb ran MiXCR on the multiplex PCR reads and lists one entry per CDR3 protein. Among about 470,000 distinct CDR3 sequences, under 25% were seen once, and the ten largest hold over 7.5%. This clonotype was counted many times.

The rearrangement joins TRBV5-5 to TRBJ2-7; TRBD1 might be the D (6 bases). The input for sequencing was peripheral blood mononuclear cells (PBMCs), taken when the disease was refractory, from a patient treated with antithyroid drugs. This TCR derives from a female donor with Graves disease. The CDR3 nucleotides are TGTGCCACCTCACCGGGACACAACTCCTACGAGCAGTACTTC. Protein sequence: CATSPGHNSYEQYF.